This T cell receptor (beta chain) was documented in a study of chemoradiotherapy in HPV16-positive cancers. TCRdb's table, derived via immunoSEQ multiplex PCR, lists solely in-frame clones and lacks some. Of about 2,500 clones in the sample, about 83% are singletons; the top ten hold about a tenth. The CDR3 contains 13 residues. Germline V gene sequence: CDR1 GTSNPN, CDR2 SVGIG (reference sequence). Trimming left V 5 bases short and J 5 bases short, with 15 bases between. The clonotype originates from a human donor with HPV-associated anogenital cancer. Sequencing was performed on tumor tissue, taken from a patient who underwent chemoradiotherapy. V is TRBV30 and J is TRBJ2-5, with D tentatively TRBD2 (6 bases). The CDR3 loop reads CAWGWGVGETQYF. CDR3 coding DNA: TGTGCCTGGGGGTGGGGGGTAGGCGAGACCCAGTACTTC.